The source of this T cell receptor beta chain is a study of tumor-infiltrating lymphocytes in primary liver carcinoma (dated by TCRdb to 2016 to 2017). In the study overall: Of the five patients, three men and two women aged 30 to 69 years, four had hepatocellular carcinoma and one had combined HCC and intrahepatic cholangiocarcinoma. The five patients had tumors of stage T1-T3 N0M0, with maximum diameters ranging from roughly 4 to 11 cm. Each sample produced roughly 3.65 to 7.5 million productive TCRbeta reads, and read depth showed no significant difference between tissue types. For each liver tumor, the study sampled five regions along with adjacent normal tissue and blood, and applied TCRbeta repertoire sequencing, expression microarrays and whole-exome sequencing. A total of 35 specimens from 5 patients underwent TCRbeta repertoire sequencing, comprising about 25 tumor regions, 5 adjacent noncancerous liver tissues and 5 peripheral blood samples. To link TCRbeta repertoire diversity with the local molecular phenotype, the roughly 27 tumor region samples were profiled using Agilent mRNA microarrays. Technical replicate repertoires showed high reproducibility, with mean shared-clone rates approximately 0.87 and correlation coefficients above 0.95. Points the paper makes about the study in general: Because sequencing covered only the TCR beta chain and unpaired alpha chains were not captured, true repertoire diversity is likely underestimated. With just 4 to 6 patients in the study, the authors point out that the findings should be validated in a larger study. A significantly larger repertoire fraction was made up by the top 250 clones in tumors than in blood (p = 0.039). Repertoire overlap was higher between tumor regions (mean about 36%) than tumor-adjacent (approximately 17%) or tumor-blood (14%) pairs, consistent with antigen-driven expansion. Because the samples were bulk and unsorted, CD4+ and CD8+ T cell repertoires could not be compared. Only roughly 8-25% of top clones appeared in all five regions of a tumor, which suggests that tumor-infiltrating T cells are spatially heterogeneous.

Without any cell sorting, total RNA and DNA were extracted together from about 20-30 mg of bulk tissue using the AllPrep DNA/RNA mini kit. Surgical resection was performed in China between late 2015 and 2016 on several patients with histopathologically diagnosed primary liver carcinoma. Chronic HBV infection was present in the patients, and the patients were treatment-naive at sampling. Five spatially separated regions were sampled per tumor: superior, inferior, left-lateral and right-lateral poles, plus the tumor centre. More than 75% viable tumor cells were found by histology in every tumor sample. Each fresh piece of tumor and adjacent tissue was cut in two, with one half stored in RNAlater at -80 degrees C and the other half sent for histology. As concerns this clonotype: Its antigen has not been determined. Germline is not matched at one junction end, which may reflect a read error.

Starting from about 500 ng total RNA, TCRbeta-specific cDNA was produced by reverse transcription with a constant-region primer and ProtoScript II reverse transcriptase. Construction of the TCRbeta libraries relied on three nested rounds of multiplex PCR, following a slightly modified ARM-PCR procedure. Sample barcodes and Illumina adapters were attached in a final 25-cycle PCR using Deep VentR polymerase. Before sequencing, amplicons between 200 and 500 bp were purified from gel using a QIAquick gel extraction kit. The TCRbeta amplicons were sequenced with 250-bp paired-end reads on an Illumina HiSeq 2500. For the original study's pipeline: To recover full CDR3 sequences, reads were quality-trimmed using Trimmomatic v0.33 and paired reads were then merged using FLASH v1.2.11. MiGEC v1.2.1b assigned V, D and J germline segments to the rearranged TCRbeta sequences. Clonotype statistics and Shannon-Wiener diversity indices were computed with VDJtools v1.0.0. To reduce sampling bias, subsequent analyses other than the diversity analysis used only the 250 most abundant clonotypes in each sample. TCRdb trimmed public reads at Q25 via fastp, called clones via MiXCR and kept in-frame beta chains. Identical CDR3 proteins give one entry, which carries the most common genes and DNA. TCRdb's processing, not the authors', yielded these V and J calls. In this sample the table shows almost 55,000 distinct CDR3 sequences, around three quarters of which occur a single time. Of the sample, less than 30% falls within the top ten clones.

This clonotype was sampled from a man aged 35 to 55 with primary liver carcinoma and hepatitis B virus infection. The specimen sequenced was liver tumor tissue from sampling region 2. The cell subset or site label for this specimen denotes: tumor region T2, inferior pole.

DNA sequence: TGCGTCAGCTTCTCCTCGCGGTGGGACTCCGGCTTCGATTACTATGGCTACACCTTC. Translation gives CVSFSSRWDSGFDYYGYTF. The sequence links TRBV6-6 to TRBJ1-2; TRBD1 is a weak D gene call, 5 bases matching. Taken from cysteine to phenylalanine, the CDR3 has 19 residues. The kept DNA is CDR3 alone, 57 bases in frame from the first base. CDR1 and CDR2, looked up from the germline V gene (reference sequence), are MNHNY and SVGAGI.